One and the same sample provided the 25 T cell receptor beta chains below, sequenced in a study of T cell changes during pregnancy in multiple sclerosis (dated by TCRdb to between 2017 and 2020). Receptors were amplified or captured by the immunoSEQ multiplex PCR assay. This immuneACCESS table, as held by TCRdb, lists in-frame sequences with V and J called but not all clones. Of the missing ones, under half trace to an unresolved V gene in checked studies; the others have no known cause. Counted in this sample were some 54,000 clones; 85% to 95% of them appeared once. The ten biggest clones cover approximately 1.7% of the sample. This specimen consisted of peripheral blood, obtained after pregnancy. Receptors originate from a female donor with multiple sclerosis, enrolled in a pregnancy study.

DNA of the CDR3: TGCGCCAGCAGCTGGGGATCACTAGGGTCCGCTGAGCAGTTCTTC. The encoded protein is CASSWGSLGSAEQFF. The chain couples TRBV5-1 to TRBJ2-1, with D perhaps matching TRBD2 (5 bases). The CDR3 spans 15 residues. Germline CDR1 and CDR2: SGHRS and YFSETQ. With 3 bases removed from V and 9 bases from J, the gap between germline ends came to 19 bases.

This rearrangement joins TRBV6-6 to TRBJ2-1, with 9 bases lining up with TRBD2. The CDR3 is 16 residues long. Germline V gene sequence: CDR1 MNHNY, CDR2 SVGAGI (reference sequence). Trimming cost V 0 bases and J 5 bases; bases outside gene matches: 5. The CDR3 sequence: CASSYSTSGHNNEQFF. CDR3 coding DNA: TGTGCCAGCAGTTACTCTACTAGCGGGCACAACAATGAGCAGTTCTTC.

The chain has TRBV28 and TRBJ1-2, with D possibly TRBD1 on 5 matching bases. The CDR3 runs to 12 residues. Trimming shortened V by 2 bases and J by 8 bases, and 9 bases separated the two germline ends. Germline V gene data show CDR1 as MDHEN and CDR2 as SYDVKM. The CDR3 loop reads CASSLQGGGYTF. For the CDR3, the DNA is TGTGCCAGCAGTTTACAGGGTGGGGGCTACACCTTC.

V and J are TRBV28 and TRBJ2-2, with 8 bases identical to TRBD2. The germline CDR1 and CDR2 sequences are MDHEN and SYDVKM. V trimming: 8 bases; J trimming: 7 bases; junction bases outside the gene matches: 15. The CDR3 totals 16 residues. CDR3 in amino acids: CASGTQTSAMVGELFF. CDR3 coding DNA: TGTGCCAGCGGCACTCAGACTAGCGCAATGGTCGGGGAGCTGTTTTTT.

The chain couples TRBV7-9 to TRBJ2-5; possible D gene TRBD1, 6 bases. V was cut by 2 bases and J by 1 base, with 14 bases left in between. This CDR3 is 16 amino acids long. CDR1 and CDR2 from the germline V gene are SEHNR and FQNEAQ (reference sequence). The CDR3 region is CASSLILPGVQETQYF. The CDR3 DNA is TGTGCCAGCAGCTTAATCCTCCCAGGGGTCCAAGAGACCCAGTACTTC. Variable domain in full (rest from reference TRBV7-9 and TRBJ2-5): DTGVSQNPRHKITKRGQNVTFRCDPISEHNRLYWYRQTLGQGPEFLTYFQNEAQLEKSRLLSDRFSAERPKGSFSTLEIQRTEQGDSAMYLCASSLILPGVQETQYFGPGTRLLVL.

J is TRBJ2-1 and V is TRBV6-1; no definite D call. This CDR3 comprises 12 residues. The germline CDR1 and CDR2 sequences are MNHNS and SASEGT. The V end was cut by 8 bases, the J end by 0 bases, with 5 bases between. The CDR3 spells CASGRSYNEQFF. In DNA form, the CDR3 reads TGTGCCAGCGGGCGCTCCTACAATGAGCAGTTCTTC.

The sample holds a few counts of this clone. CDR3 in amino acids: CASFIGGKGYGYTF. The CDR3 region has the DNA TGTGCCAGCTTTATCGGGGGTAAAGGCTATGGCTACACCTTC. The chain recombines TRBV28 with TRBJ1-2; the D gene is possibly TRBD1 (5 bases). Trimming removed 8 bases from V and 4 bases from J, with 17 bases in between. CDR3 size: 14 residues. In germline, CDR1 is MDHEN, CDR2 SYDVKM.

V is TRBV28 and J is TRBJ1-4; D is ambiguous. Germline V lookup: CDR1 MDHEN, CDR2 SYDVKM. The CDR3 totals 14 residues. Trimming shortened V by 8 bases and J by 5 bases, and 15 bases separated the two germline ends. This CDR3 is CASGGRMLNEKLFF. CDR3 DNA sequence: TGTGCCAGCGGAGGAAGAATGCTAAATGAAAAACTGTTTTTT.

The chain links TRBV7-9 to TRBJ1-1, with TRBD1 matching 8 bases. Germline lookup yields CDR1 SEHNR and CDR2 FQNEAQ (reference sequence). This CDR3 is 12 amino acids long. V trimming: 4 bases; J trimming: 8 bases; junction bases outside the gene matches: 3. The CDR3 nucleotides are TGTGCCAGCAGCTCTCAGGGGGCCGAAGCTTTCTTT. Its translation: CASSSQGAEAFF.

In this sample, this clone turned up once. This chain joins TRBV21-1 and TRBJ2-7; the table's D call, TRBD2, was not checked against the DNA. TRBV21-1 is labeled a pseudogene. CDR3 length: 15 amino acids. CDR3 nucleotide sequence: TGTGCCAGCATCGACGGACTAGCGGAACCCTACGAGCAGTACTTC. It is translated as CASIDGLAEPYEQYF.

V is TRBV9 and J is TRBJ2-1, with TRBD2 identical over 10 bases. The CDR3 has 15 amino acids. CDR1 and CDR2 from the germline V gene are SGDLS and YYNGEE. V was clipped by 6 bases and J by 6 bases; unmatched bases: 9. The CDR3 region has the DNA TGTGCCAGCACCGAAGGACTAGCGGCACTCAATGAGCAGTTCTTC. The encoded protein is CASTEGLAALNEQFF.

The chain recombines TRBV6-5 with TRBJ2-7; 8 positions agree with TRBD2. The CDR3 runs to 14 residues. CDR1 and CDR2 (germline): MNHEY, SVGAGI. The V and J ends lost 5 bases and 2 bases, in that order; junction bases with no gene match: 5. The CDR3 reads CASSARGGTYEQYF. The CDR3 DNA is TGTGCCAGCAGTGCCCGGGGGGGTACCTACGAGCAGTACTTC.

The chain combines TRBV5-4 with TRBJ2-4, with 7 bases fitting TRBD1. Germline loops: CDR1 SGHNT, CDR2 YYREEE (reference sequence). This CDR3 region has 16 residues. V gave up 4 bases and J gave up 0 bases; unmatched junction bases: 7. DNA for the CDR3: TGTGCCAGCAGCCCGGGACAGAGATTAGCCAAAAACATTCAGTACTTC. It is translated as CASSPGQRLAKNIQYF.

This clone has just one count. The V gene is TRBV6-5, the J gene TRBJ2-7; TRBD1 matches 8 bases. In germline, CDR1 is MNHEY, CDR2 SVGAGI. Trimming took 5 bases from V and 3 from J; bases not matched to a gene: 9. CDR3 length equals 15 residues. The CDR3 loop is CASSQPGGEGYEQYF. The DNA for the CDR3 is TGTGCCAGCAGTCAACCAGGGGGCGAAGGCTACGAGCAGTACTTC.

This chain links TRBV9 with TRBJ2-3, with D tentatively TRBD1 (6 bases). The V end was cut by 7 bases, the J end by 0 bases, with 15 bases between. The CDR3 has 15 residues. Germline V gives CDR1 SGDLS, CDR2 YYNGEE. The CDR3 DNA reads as TGTGCCAGCGGCAGGGGCGGACCGAGCACAGATACGCAGTATTTT. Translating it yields CASGRGGPSTDTQYF.

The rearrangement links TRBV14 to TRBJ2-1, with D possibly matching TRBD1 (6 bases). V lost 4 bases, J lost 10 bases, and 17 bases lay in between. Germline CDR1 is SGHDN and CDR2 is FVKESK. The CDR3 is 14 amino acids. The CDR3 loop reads CASSRAGVGVEQFF. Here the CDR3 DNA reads TGTGCCAGCAGCCGGGCAGGGGTAGGCGTCGAGCAGTTCTTC.

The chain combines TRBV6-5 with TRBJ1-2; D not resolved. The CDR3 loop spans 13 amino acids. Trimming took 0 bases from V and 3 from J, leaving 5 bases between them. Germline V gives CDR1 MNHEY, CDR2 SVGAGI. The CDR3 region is CASSYSADYGYTF. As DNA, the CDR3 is TGTGCCAGCAGTTACTCGGCAGACTATGGCTACACCTTC.

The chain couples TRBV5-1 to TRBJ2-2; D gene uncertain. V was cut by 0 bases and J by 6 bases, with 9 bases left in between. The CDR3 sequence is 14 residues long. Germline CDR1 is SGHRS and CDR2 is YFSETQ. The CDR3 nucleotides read TGCGCCAGCAGCTTGGTTTCTTCGGCCGGGGAGCTGTTTTTT. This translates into CASSLVSSAGELFF.

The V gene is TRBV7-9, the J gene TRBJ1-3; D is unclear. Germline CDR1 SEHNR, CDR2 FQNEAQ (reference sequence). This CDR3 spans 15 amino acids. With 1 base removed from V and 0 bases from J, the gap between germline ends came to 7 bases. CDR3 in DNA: TGTGCCAGCAGCTTAGGAGATCTCTCTGGAAACACCATATATTTT. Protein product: CASSLGDLSGNTIYF.

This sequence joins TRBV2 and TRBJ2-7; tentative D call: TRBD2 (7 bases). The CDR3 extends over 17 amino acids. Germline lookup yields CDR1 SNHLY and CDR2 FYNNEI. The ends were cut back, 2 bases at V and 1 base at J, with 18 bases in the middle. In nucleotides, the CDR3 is TGTGCCAGCAGTGAACGCGGGGGCCCTCTTCTTTCCTACGAGCAGTACTTC. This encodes CASSERGGPLLSYEQYF.

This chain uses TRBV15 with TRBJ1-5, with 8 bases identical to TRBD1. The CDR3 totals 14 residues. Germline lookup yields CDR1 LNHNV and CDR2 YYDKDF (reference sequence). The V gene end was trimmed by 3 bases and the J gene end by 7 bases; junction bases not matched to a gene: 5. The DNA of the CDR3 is TGTGCCACCAGCAGGCAGGGGGCGGGACAGCCCCAGCATTTT. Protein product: CATSRQGAGQPQHF.

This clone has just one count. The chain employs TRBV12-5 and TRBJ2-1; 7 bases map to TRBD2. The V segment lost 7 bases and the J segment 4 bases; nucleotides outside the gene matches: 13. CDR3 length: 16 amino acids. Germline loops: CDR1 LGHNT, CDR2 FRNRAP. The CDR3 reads CASALLAGVGYNEQFF. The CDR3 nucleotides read TGTGCTAGTGCCCTCCTCGCGGGAGTCGGGTACAATGAGCAGTTCTTC.

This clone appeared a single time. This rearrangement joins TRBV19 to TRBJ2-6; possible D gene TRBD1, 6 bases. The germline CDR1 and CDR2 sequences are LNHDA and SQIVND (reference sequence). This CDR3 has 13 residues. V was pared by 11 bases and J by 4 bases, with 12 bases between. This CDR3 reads CASQGAGANVLTF. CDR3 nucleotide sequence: TGTGCCTCACAGGGTGCCGGGGCCAACGTCCTGACTTTC.

The CDR3 DNA is TGTGCCAGCAGCTTAACTAGCGGGAGGCGCGATGAGCAGTTCTTC. Its protein is CASSLTSGRRDEQFF. The V and J genes are TRBV7-3 and TRBJ2-1, with 10 bases aligning to TRBD2. CDR1 is SGHTA and CDR2 is FQGTGA in the germline V gene. V lost 0 bases to trimming and J lost 8 bases; unmatched junction nucleotides: 4. The CDR3 sequence is 15 residues long. Supplemented by reference TRBV7-3 and TRBJ2-1, the full variable domain reads GAGVSQTPSNKVTEKGKYVELRCDPISGHTALYWYRQSLGQGPEFLIYFQGTGAADDSGLPNDRFFAVRPEGSVSTLKIQRTERGDSAVYLCASSLTSGRRDEQFFGPGTRLTVL.

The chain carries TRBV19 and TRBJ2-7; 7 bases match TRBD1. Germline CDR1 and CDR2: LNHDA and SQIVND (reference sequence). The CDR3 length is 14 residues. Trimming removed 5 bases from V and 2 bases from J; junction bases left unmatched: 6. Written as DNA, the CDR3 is TGTGCCAGTAGTGAAAGGGACAGCCCCTACGAGCAGTACTTC. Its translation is CASSERDSPYEQYF.